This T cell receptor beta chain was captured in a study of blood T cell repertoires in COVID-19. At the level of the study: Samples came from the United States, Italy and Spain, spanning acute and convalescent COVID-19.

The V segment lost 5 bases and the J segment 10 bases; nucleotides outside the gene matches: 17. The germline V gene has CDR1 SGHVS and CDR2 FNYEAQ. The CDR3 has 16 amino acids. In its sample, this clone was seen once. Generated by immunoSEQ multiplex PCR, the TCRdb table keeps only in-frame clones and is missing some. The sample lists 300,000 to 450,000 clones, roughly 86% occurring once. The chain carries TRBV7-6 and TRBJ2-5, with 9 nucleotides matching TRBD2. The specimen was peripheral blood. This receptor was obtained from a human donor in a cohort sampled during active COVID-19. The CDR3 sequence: CASSVPPSGAFVGQYF. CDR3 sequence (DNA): TGTGCCAGCAGCGTACCCCCTAGCGGGGCTTTTGTGGGCCAGTACTTC.